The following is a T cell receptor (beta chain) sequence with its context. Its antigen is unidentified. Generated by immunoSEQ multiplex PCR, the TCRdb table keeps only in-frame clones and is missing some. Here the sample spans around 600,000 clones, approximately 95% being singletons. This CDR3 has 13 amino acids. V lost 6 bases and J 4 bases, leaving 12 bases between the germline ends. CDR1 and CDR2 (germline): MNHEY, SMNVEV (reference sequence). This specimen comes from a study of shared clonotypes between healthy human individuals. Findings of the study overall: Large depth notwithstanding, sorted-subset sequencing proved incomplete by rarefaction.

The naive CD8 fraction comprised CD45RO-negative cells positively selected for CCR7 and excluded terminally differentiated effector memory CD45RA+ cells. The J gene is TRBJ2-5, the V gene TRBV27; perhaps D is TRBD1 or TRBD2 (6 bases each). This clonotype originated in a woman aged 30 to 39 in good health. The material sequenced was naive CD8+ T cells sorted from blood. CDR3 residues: CASRGGSRETQYF. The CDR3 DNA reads TGTGCCAGCAGAGGGGGGAGTCGAGAGACCCAGTACTTC.